The source of this TCR beta chain is a study of early T cells in non-severe SARS-CoV-2 infection. This clonotype was seen ten or more times. The library protocol tagged individual cDNA molecules with unique molecular identifiers. TCRdb independently ran MiXCR on the 5' RACE reads; one entry per CDR3 protein. The repertoire includes about 33,000 distinct CDR3 sequences, under 6% of them detected once, and 10% to 15% sits in the top ten. The sequence came from an adult who was a healthcare worker with PCR-confirmed SARS-CoV-2 infection or an uninfected control (not recorded which). The sequenced sample consisted of whole blood.

CDR3 sequence reads: CASSVGGTQQETQYF. CDR3 coding DNA: TGTGCCAGCAGCGTAGGAGGGACACAACAAGAGACCCAGTACTTC. V is TRBV9 and J is TRBJ2-5, with a weak D call TRBD1 (6 bases). V lost 0 bases and J lost 2, with 11 bases in between. This CDR3 has 15 amino acids. Germline lookup yields CDR1 SGDLS and CDR2 YYNGEE.